These T cell receptor beta chains were read from a single sample in a study of radiotherapy plus CTLA-4 blockade in lung cancer. Sequencing used immunoSEQ multiplex PCR; TCRdb keeps in-frame clones, though not all of them. The data show about 60,000 clones, around 83% seen once. The sample in question was peripheral blood, obtained from a patient treated with radiotherapy plus ipilimumab. Receptors originate from a human donor with non-small cell lung cancer who had a partial response to radiotherapy plus ipilimumab. CDR3s include the opening cysteine and the closing phenylalanine or tryptophan. D genes are given only for firm matches. Only part of the rows carry a size: once, few, many, or a class if the clone is expanded.

d_gene	v_gene	j_gene	abundance	CDR3aa	CDR3nt
TRBD1	TRBV6-5	TRBJ2-7	-	CASSPAGGIDEQYF	TGTGCCAGCAGCCCAGCAGGGGGCATCGACGAGCAGTACTTC
-	TRBV4-2	TRBJ1-2	-	CASSQDRIGTPINYGYTF	TGTGCCAGCAGCCAAGATCGGATAGGGACACCAATCAATTATGGCTACACCTTC
-	TRBV19	TRBJ2-5	-	CASSRGLRRETQYF	TGTGCCAGTAGTAGGGGGCTGCGGAGAGAGACCCAGTACTTC
-	TRBV5-8	TRBJ2-3	-	CASSLERQSTQYF	TGTGCCAGCAGCTTGGAGCGGCAGAGTACGCAGTATTTT
TRBD2	TRBV29-1	TRBJ2-7	-	CSVRLAGSYEQYF	TGCAGCGTGCGACTAGCGGGAAGCTACGAGCAGTACTTC
TRBD2	TRBV7-8	TRBJ2-1	-	CASSWWVGTSGTEQFF	TGTGCCAGCAGCTGGTGGGTCGGGACTAGCGGGACAGAGCAGTTCTTC
-	TRBV27	TRBJ2-2	-	CASSFQGTGELFF	TGTGCCAGCAGTTTCCAGGGGACCGGGGAGCTGTTTTTT
-	TRBV10-1	TRBJ2-3	-	CASSESFSTDTQYF	TGCGCCAGCAGTGAGTCCTTTAGCACAGATACGCAGTATTTT
TRBD2	TRBV6-4	TRBJ2-2	-	CASSDSGRESGELFF	TGTGCCAGCAGTGACTCCGGGCGGGAGTCCGGGGAGCTGTTTTTT
TRBD1	TRBV2	TRBJ2-2	-	CASNPQGANTGELFF	TGTGCCAGCAATCCTCAGGGGGCGAACACCGGGGAGCTGTTTTTT
TRBD2	TRBV5-6	TRBJ2-7	-	CASSLGLAVYEQYF	TGTGCCAGCAGCTTGGGACTAGCAGTCTACGAGCAGTACTTC
-	TRBV28	TRBJ2-7	-	CASARRAQYF	TGTGCCAGCGCCCGGCGGGCGCAGTACTTC
TRBD1	TRBV10-3	TRBJ2-7	-	CAILRTGEAYEQYF	TGTGCCATTCTCAGGACAGGGGAGGCCTACGAGCAGTACTTC
TRBD2	TRBV27	TRBJ2-1	-	CASSPIAGILGEQFF	TGTGCCAGCAGCCCCATAGCGGGGATCCTTGGTGAGCAGTTCTTC
-	TRBV9	TRBJ2-1	-	CASSVSTDNEQFF	TGTGCCAGCAGCGTCTCTACGGACAATGAGCAGTTCTTC
-	TRBV2	TRBJ1-1	-	CASSDNWRSTEAFF	TGTGCCAGCAGTGATAACTGGAGGAGCACTGAAGCTTTCTTT
-	TRBV9	TRBJ2-7	-	CASSLTSSSYEQYF	TGTGCCAGCAGCTTGACTAGTAGCTCCTACGAGCAGTACTTC
TRBD1	TRBV6-1	TRBJ1-2	few	CASRDWTGNYGYTF	TGTGCCAGCAGGGATTGGACAGGGAACTATGGCTACACCTTC
TRBD1	TRBV27	TRBJ1-4	-	CASSTGTGEKLFF	TGTGCCAGCAGCACCGGGACAGGAGAAAAACTGTTTTTT
-	TRBV5-6	TRBJ2-1	once	CASSYRGAGNEQFF	TGTGCCAGCAGCTACCGGGGGGCCGGCAATGAGCAGTTCTTC
-	TRBV5-6	TRBJ2-3	-	CASSRTASSTDTQYF	TGTGCCAGCAGCAGGACAGCGTCTAGCACAGATACGCAGTATTTT
-	TRBV11-2	TRBJ1-4	-	CASSAKATRALVEKLFF	TGTGCCAGCAGCGCCAAAGCGACGAGGGCTTTGGTAGAAAAACTGTTTTTT
-	TRBV30	TRBJ2-6	-	CAWGSTRTGANVLTF	TGTGCCTGGGGGAGCACTAGGACCGGGGCCAACGTCCTGACTTTC
TRBD2	TRBV9	TRBJ2-2	-	CASSVGLAGGYGGELFF	TGTGCCAGCAGCGTAGGACTAGCGGGAGGGTATGGCGGGGAGCTGTTTTTT
TRBD1	TRBV7-3	TRBJ2-5	-	CASSSSGTAQETQYF	TGTGCCAGCAGCTCCTCCGGGACAGCTCAAGAGACCCAGTACTTC
TRBD2	TRBV18	TRBJ2-5	-	CASSPLREAETQYF	TGTGCCAGCTCACCACTGCGGGAGGCAGAGACCCAGTACTTC
TRBD2	TRBV4-1	TRBJ2-3	-	CASSLSMTSGTDTQYF	TGCGCCAGCAGCCTCTCTATGACTAGCGGCACAGATACGCAGTATTTT
-	TRBV5-1	TRBJ2-7	-	CASSSSGTSTYEQYF	TGCGCCAGCAGCTCTTCCGGGACATCCACCTACGAGCAGTACTTC
-	TRBV5-4	TRBJ2-2	-	CASSPQRGGAGELFF	TGTGCCAGCAGCCCGCAACGGGGTGGGGCCGGGGAGCTGTTTTTT
-	TRBV7-3	TRBJ2-3	few	CASSVGGTGATQYF	TGTGCCAGCAGCGTCGGAGGGACGGGAGCGACGCAGTATTTT
-	TRBV6-6	TRBJ2-2	-	CASSSQRMTGELFF	TGTGCCAGCAGTTCGCAGAGGATGACCGGGGAGCTGTTTTTT
TRBD1	TRBV7-7	TRBJ2-1	few	CASSAGGHNEQFF	TGTGCCAGCAGCGCAGGGGGCCACAATGAGCAGTTCTTC
TRBD1	TRBV27	TRBJ1-5	-	CASTPTGGNQPQHF	TGTGCCAGCACTCCGACAGGGGGCAATCAGCCCCAGCATTTT
TRBD1	TRBV19	TRBJ1-2	-	CASLLRGQGRTNYGYTF	TGTGCCTCCCTTTTGAGGGGACAGGGGCGAACTAACTATGGCTACACCTTC
TRBD2	TRBV6-6	TRBJ2-2	-	CASSSGLAGGPGELFF	TGTGCCAGCAGTTCGGGACTAGCGGGAGGGCCCGGGGAGCTGTTTTTT
-	TRBV28	TRBJ1-1	-	CASSPPRTEAFF	TGTGCCAGCAGTCCCCCGAGGACTGAAGCTTTCTTT
-	TRBV29-1	TRBJ1-2	once	CSVAGQASFNYGYTF	TGCAGCGTTGCAGGGCAGGCGAGCTTTAACTATGGCTACACCTTC
-	TRBV11-2	TRBJ2-5	-	CASTPGLRNIETQYF	TGTGCCAGCACCCCCGGACTGCGTAACATAGAGACCCAGTACTTC
TRBD2	TRBV28	TRBJ2-1	-	CASHLSGRALNEQFF	TGTGCCAGCCACCTTAGCGGGAGGGCCTTGAATGAGCAGTTCTTC
TRBD2	TRBV4-1	TRBJ2-5	-	CASSPGGGSFQETQYF	TGCGCCAGCAGCCCCGGGGGGGGGTCATTCCAAGAGACCCAGTACTTC
-	TRBV21-1	TRBJ1-2	-	CAIAQGFYYGYTF	TGTGCCATCGCCCAGGGATTTTACTATGGCTACACCTTC
TRBD2	TRBV9	TRBJ2-7	-	CASSVGPGTRNDEQYF	TGTGCCAGCAGCGTAGGCCCCGGGACTAGGAATGACGAGCAGTACTTC
TRBD1	TRBV19	TRBJ2-5	once	CASSIQGVQETQYF	TGTGCCAGTAGTATTCAGGGGGTCCAGGAGACCCAGTACTTC
-	TRBV7-2	TRBJ2-3	-	CASSRRGRGSTDTQYF	TGTGCCAGCAGCCGTCGGGGACGGGGGAGCACAGATACGCAGTATTTT
TRBD2	TRBV2	TRBJ2-5	-	CASSGGIETQYF	TGTGCCAGCTCGGGGGGAATAGAGACCCAGTACTTC
-	TRBV11-2	TRBJ2-5	-	CASSPDGGQGQETQYF	TGTGCCAGCAGCCCGGACGGGGGTCAGGGCCAAGAGACCCAGTACTTC
TRBD1	TRBV30	TRBJ1-5	-	CAWSPPGGASVGQPQHF	TGTGCCTGGAGTCCACCAGGGGGCGCGTCGGTAGGACAGCCCCAGCATTTT
-	TRBV5-1	TRBJ1-2	-	CASSIRGDGYTF	TGCGCCAGCAGCATCAGGGGAGATGGCTACACCTTC
-	TRBV6-5	TRBJ1-4	-	CASSHYGGTNEKLFF	TGTGCCAGCAGTCACTACGGGGGGACTAATGAAAAACTGTTTTTT
-	TRBV2	TRBJ2-7	few	CASRQGSSYEQYF	TGTGCCAGCAGGCAGGGGTCTTCCTACGAGCAGTACTTC
TRBD1	TRBV7-2	TRBJ2-3	-	CASSPGQGRGTDTQYF	TGTGCCAGCAGCCCGGGACAGGGGAGGGGCACAGATACGCAGTATTTT
TRBD1	TRBV11-2	TRBJ1-4	-	CASSSQQGGGEKLFF	TGTGCCAGCAGCTCCCAACAGGGGGGCGGTGAAAAACTGTTTTTT
-	TRBV27	TRBJ2-6	-	CASSPYSGANVLTF	TGTGCCAGCAGTCCTTACTCTGGGGCCAACGTCCTGACTTTC
TRBD2	TRBV28	TRBJ2-7	-	CASSLGGRGRTGWYF	TGTGCCAGCAGTTTAGGCGGGAGGGGTCGTACGGGTTGGTACTTC
TRBD1	TRBV9	TRBJ2-3	-	CASARDRGAGTQYF	TGTGCCAGCGCGAGGGACAGGGGCGCGGGTACGCAGTATTTT
-	TRBV29-1	TRBJ2-5	-	CSVEDQRDQETQYF	TGCAGCGTTGAAGATCAGAGGGACCAAGAGACCCAGTACTTC
-	TRBV9	TRBJ2-5	-	CASSARARLREGLQTQYF	TGTGCCAGCAGCGCCCGGGCTCGACTCCGGGAAGGGCTGCAGACCCAGTACTTC
-	TRBV5-8	TRBJ1-5	-	CASTVAGGGNQPQHF	TGTGCCAGCACCGTCGCTGGGGGCGGCAATCAGCCCCAGCATTTT
-	TRBV5-1	TRBJ2-7	-	CASSLNYEQYF	TGCGCCAGCAGCCTAAACTACGAGCAGTACTTC
TRBD1	TRBV29-1	TRBJ1-5	-	CSVGQGARQPQHF	TGCAGCGTCGGACAGGGGGCAAGGCAGCCCCAGCATTTT